This T cell receptor (beta chain) was sequenced during a study of blood T cell repertoires in COVID-19. The CDR3 length is 14 residues. Germline V lookup: CDR1 SGHTA, CDR2 FQGNSA. V gave up 5 bases and J gave up 5 bases; unmatched junction bases: 6. Methods used by the authors: Reference gene primer amplification in the assay estimated nucleated cell counts. Method: immunoSEQ multiplex PCR; TCRdb's copy keeps in-frame clones and lacks some. For V, J and clone size, that table is used; D and trimming come from the DNA. The table includes 120,000 to 150,000 clones, more than 70% detected once. In assigning cohorts, the study relied on participant-reported clinical history. This clone was counted once.

The chain uses TRBV7-2 and TRBJ2-5; 9 bases align to TRBD1. The source material was PBMCs or T cells enriched from blood (not recorded which). The clonotype comes from a man aged 35-49 years with acute COVID-19. The CDR3 DNA is TGTGCCAGCAGCCAGGGGACAGGGAGGGAGACCCAGTACTTC. Its protein product is CASSQGTGRETQYF.